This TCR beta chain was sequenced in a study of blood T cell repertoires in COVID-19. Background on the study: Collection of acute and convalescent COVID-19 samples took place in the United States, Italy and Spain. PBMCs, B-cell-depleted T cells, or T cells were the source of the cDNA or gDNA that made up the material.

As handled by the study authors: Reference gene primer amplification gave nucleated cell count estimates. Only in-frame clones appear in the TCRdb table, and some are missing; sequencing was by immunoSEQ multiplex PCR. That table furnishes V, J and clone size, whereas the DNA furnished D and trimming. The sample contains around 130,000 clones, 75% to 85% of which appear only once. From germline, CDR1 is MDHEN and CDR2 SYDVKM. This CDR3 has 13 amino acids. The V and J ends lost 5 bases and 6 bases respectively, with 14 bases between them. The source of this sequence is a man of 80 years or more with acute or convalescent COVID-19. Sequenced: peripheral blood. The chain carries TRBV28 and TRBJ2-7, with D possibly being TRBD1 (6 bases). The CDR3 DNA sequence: TGTGCCAGCAGTACACTCAGGGGTACCGAGCAGTACTTC. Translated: CASSTLRGTEQYF.